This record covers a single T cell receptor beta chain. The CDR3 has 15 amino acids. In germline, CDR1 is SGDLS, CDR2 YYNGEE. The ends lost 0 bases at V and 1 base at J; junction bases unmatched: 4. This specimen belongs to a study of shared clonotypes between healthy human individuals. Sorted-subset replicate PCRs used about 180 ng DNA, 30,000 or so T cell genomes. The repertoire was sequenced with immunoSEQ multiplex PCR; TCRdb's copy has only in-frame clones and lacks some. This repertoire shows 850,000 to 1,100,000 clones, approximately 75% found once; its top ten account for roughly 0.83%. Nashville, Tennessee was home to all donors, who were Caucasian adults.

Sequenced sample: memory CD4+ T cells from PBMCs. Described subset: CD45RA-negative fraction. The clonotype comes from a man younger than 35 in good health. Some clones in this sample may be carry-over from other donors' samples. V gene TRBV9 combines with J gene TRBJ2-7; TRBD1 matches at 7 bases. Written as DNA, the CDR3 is TGTGCCAGCAGCGTAGCTACGGGACAGTCCTACGAGCAGTACTTC. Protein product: CASSVATGQSYEQYF.